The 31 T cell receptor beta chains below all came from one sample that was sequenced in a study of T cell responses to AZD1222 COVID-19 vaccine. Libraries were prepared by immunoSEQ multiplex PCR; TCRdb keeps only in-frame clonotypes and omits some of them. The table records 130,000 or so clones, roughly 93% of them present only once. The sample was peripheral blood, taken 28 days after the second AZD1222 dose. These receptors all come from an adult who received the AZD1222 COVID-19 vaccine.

CDR3 sequence reads: CASSTRTSGKYEQYF. Written as DNA, the CDR3 is TGTGCCAGCAGCACCCGGACTAGCGGGAAGTACGAGCAGTACTTC. V gene TRBV7-2 combines with J gene TRBJ2-7; TRBD2 matches 12 bases. Germline V gives CDR1 SGHTA, CDR2 FQGNSA. The junction had 6 bases not matched to a gene; V was cut back by 5 bases and J by 4 bases. The CDR3 is 15 amino acids. Using reference TRBV7-2 and TRBJ2-7 for the parts outside the CDR3, the full variable domain is GAGVSQSPSNKVTEKGKDVELRCDPISGHTALYWYRQSLGQGLEFLIYFQGNSAPDKSGLPSDRFSAERTGGSVSTLTIQRTQQEDSAVYLCASSTRTSGKYEQYFGPGTRLTVT.

This chain's CDR3 is CASSVGGRSYGYTF. In nucleotides, the CDR3 is TGTGCCAGCAGCGTAGGGGGCAGGAGCTATGGCTACACCTTC. The chain joins TRBV9 to TRBJ1-2, with a tentative D call TRBD1 (5 bases). There are 14 residues in the CDR3. Trimming shortened V by 0 bases and J by 4 bases, and 10 bases separated the two germline ends. Germline CDR1 and CDR2: SGDLS and YYNGEE.

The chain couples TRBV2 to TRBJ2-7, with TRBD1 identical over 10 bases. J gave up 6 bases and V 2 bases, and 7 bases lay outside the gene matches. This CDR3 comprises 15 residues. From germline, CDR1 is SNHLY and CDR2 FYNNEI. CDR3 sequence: CASSECDRGPCEQYF. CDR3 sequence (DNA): TGTGCCAGCAGTGAATGTGACAGGGGGCCTTGCGAGCAGTACTTC.

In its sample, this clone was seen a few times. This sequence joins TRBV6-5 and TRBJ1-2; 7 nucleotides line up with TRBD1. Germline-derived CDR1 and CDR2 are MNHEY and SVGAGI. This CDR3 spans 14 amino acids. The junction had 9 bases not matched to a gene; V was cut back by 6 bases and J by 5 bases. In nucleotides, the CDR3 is TGTGCCAGCAGCAACAGGGGAGGGGGGTATGGCTACACCTTC. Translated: CASSNRGGGYGYTF.

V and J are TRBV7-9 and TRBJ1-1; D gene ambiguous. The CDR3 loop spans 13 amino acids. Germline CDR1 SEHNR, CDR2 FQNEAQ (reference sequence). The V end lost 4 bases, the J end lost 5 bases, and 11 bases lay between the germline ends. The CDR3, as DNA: TGTGCCAGCAGCTCCCATTTCGGTACTGAAGCTTTCTTT. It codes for CASSSHFGTEAFF. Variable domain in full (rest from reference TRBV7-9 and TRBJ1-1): DTGVSQNPRHKITKRGQNVTFRCDPISEHNRLYWYRQTLGQGPEFLTYFQNEAQLEKSRLLSDRFSAERPKGSFSTLEIQRTEQGDSAMYLCASSSHFGTEAFFGQGTRLTVV.

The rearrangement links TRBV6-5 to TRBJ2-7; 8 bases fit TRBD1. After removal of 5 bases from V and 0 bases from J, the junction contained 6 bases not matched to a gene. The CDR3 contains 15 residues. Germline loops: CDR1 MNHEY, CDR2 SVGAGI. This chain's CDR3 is CASSPWTGHSYEQYF. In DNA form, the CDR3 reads TGTGCCAGCAGTCCCTGGACAGGGCACTCCTACGAGCAGTACTTC.

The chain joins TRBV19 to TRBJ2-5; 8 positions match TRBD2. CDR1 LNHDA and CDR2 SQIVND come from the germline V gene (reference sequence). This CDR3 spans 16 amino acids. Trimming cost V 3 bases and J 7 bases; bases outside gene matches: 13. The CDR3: CASSISGTRWEGTQYF. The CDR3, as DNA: TGTGCCAGTAGTATCTCCGGGACTAGGTGGGAAGGGACCCAGTACTTC.

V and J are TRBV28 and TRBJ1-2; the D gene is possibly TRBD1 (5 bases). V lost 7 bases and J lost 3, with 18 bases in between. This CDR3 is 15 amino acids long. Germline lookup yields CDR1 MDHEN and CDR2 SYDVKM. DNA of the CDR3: TGTGCCAGCAATGTGCCCGGGCAGGGACACTATGGCTACACCTTC. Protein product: CASNVPGQGHYGYTF.

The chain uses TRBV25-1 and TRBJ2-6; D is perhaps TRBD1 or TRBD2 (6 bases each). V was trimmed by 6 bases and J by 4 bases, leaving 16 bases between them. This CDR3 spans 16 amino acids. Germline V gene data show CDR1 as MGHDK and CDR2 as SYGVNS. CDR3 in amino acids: CASRGDRGPGANVLTF. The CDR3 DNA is TGTGCCAGCAGGGGGGATCGGGGGCCCGGGGCCAACGTCCTGACTTTC.

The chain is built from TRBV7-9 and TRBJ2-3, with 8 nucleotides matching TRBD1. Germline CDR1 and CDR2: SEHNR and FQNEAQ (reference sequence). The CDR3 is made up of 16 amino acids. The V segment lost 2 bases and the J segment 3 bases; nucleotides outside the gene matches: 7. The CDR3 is CASSLFRGHETDTQYF. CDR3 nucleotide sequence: TGTGCCAGCAGCTTATTCAGGGGGCATGAGACAGATACGCAGTATTTT.

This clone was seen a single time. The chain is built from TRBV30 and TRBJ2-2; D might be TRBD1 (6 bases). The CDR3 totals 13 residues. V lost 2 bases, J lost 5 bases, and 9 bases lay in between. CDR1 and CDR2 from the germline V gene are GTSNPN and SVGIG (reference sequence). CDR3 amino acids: CAWSRGSTGELFF. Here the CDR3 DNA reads TGTGCCTGGAGTAGGGGGAGTACCGGGGAGCTGTTTTTT. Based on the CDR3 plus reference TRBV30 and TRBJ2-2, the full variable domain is SQTIHQWPATLVQPVGSPLSLECTVEGTSNPNLYWYRQAAGRGLQLLFYSVGIGQISSEVPQNLSASRPQDRQFILSSKKLLLSDSGFYLCAWSRGSTGELFFGEGSRLTVL.

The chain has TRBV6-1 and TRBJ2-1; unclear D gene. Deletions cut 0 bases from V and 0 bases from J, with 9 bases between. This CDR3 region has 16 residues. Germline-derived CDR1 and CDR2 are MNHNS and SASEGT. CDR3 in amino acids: CASSEAHLSSYNEQFF. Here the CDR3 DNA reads TGTGCCAGCAGTGAAGCGCACCTATCCTCCTACAATGAGCAGTTCTTC.

The CDR3 DNA follows: TGTGCCAGCAGCCCTGGGCTAGCGAACAGCCGGGATACGCAGTATTTT. Its translation: CASSPGLANSRDTQYF. This chain joins TRBV28 and TRBJ2-3, with D maybe TRBD2 (6 bases). Between the trimmed V and J ends, which lost 6 bases and 6 bases, there was a span of 22 bases. The CDR3 is 16 residues long. Germline CDR1 MDHEN, CDR2 SYDVKM.

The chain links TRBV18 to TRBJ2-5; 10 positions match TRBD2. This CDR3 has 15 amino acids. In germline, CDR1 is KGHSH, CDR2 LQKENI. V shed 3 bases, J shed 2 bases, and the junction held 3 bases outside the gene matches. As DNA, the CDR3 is TGTGCCAGCTCACCCCGGACTAGCGGACAAGAGACCCAGTACTTC. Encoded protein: CASSPRTSGQETQYF. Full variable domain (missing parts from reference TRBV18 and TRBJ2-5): NAGVMQNPRHLVRRRGQEARLRCSPMKGHSHVYWYRQLPEEGLKFMVYLQKENIIDESGMPKERFSAEFPKEGPSILRIQQVVRGDSAAYFCASSPRTSGQETQYFGPGTRLLVL.

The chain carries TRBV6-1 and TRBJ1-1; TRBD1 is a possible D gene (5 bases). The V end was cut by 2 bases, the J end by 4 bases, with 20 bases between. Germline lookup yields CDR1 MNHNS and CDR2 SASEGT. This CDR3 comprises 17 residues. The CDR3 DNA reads TGTGCCAGCAGTGAATATCATTTTGCAGGGCGGTCCACTGAAGCTTTCTTT. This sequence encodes CASSEYHFAGRSTEAFF.

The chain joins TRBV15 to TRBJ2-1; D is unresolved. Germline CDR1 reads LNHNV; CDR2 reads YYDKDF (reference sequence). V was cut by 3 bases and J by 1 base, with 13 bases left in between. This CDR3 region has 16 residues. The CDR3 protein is CATSSPLRRSYNEQFF. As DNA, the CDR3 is TGTGCCACCAGCAGTCCCCTCCGAAGGTCCTACAATGAGCAGTTCTTC.

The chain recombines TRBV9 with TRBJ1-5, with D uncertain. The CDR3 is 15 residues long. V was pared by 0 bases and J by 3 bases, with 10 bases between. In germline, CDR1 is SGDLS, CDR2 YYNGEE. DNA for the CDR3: TGTGCCAGCAGCGTAGGCTCTACGACCAATCAGCCCCAGCATTTT. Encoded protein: CASSVGSTTNQPQHF.

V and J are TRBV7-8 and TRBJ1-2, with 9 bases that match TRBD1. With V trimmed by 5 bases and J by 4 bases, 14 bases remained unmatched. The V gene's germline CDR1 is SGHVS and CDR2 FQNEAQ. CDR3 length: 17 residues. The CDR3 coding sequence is TGTGCCAGCAGCCCCCCAGTACCGGGACAGGGATTCTATGGCTACACCTTC. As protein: CASSPPVPGQGFYGYTF.

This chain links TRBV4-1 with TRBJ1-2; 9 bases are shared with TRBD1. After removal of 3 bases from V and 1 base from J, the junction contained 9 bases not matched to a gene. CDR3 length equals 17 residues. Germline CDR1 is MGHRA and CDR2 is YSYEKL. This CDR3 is CASSHRTGAMINYGYTF. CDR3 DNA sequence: TGCGCCAGCAGCCACAGGACAGGGGCGATGATTAACTATGGCTACACCTTC.

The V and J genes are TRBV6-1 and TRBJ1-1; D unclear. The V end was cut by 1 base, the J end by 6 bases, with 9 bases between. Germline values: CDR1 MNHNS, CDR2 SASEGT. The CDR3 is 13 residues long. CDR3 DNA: TGTGCCAGCAGTGAAGACCCCGCCGCTGAAGCTTTCTTT. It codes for CASSEDPAAEAFF.

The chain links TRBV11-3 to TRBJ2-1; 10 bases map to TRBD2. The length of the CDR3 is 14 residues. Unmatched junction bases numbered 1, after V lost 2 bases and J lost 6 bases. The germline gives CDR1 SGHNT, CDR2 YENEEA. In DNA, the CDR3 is TGTGCCAGCAGCTTAAGGACTAGCGGCAATGAGCAGTTCTTC. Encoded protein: CASSLRTSGNEQFF.

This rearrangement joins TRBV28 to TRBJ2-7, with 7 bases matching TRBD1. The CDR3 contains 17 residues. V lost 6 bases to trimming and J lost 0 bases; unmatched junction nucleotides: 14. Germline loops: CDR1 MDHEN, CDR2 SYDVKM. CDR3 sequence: CASRILPGQRSSYEQYF. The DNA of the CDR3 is TGTGCCAGCAGGATATTACCGGGACAGCGGAGCTCCTACGAGCAGTACTTC. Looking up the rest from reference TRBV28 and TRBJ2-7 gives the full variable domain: DVKVTQSSRYLVKRTGEKVFLECVQDMDHENMFWYRQDPGLGLRLIYFSYDVKMKEKGDIPEGYSVSREKKERFSLILESASTNQTSMYLCASRILPGQRSSYEQYFGPGTRLTVT.

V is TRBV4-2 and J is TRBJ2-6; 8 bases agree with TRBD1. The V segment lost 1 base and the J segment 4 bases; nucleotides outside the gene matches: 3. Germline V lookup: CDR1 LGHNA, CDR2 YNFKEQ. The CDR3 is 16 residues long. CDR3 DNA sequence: TGTGCCAGCAGCCAAGGACAGGGGTCAGGGGCCAACGTCCTGACTTTC. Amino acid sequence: CASSQGQGSGANVLTF.

The CDR3 is CASSPALNYEQYF. The CDR3 DNA reads TGTGCCAGCTCACCCGCTTTAAACTACGAGCAGTACTTC. The rearrangement links TRBV18 to TRBJ2-7; D remains unclear. The CDR3 consists of 13 residues. V lost 3 bases, J lost 3 bases, and 9 bases lay in between. The V gene's germline CDR1 is KGHSH and CDR2 LQKENI.

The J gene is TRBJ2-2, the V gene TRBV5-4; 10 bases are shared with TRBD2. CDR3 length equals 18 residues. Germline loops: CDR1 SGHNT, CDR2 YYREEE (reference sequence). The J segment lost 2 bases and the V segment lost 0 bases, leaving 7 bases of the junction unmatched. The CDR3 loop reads CASSLVVSSGGNTGELFF. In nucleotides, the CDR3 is TGTGCCAGCAGCTTGGTAGTGTCTAGCGGGGGTAACACCGGGGAGCTGTTTTTT.

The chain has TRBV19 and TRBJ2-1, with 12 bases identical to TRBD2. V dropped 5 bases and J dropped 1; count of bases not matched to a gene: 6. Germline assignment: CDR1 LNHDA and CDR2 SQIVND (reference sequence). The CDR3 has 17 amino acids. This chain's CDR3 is CASSSPSGRASYNEQFF. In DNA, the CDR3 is TGTGCCAGTAGTTCTCCTAGCGGGAGGGCTTCCTACAATGAGCAGTTCTTC.

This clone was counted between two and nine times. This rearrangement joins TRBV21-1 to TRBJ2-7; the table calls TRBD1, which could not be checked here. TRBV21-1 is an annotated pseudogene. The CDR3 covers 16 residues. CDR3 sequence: CASSKWGIDRIYEQYF. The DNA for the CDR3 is TGTGCCAGCAGCAAATGGGGGATAGACAGGATCTACGAGCAGTACTTC.

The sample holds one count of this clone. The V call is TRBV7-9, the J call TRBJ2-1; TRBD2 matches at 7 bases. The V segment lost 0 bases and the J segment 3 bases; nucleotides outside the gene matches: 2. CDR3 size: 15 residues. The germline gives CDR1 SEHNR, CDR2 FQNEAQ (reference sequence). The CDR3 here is CASSLAREYYNEQFF. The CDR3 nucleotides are TGTGCCAGCAGCTTAGCGCGGGAGTACTACAATGAGCAGTTCTTC.

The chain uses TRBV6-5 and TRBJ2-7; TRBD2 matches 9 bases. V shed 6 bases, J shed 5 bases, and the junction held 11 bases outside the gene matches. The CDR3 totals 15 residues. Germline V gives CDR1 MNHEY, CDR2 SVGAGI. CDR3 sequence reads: CASRNRGSGSDEQYF. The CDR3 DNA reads TGTGCCAGCAGAAACAGGGGTAGCGGGAGTGACGAGCAGTACTTC.

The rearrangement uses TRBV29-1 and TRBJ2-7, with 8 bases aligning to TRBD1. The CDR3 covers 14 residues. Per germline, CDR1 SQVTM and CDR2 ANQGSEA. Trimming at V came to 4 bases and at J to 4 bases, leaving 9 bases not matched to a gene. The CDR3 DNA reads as TGCAGCGTTGCTCAGGGGGCATATTCATACGAGCAGTACTTC. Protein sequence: CSVAQGAYSYEQYF.

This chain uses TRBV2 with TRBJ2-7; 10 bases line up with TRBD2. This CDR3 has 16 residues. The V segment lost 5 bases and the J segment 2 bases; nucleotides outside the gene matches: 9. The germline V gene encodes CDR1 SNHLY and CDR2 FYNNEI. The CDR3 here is CASSIEGTSATYEQYF. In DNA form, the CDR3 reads TGTGCCAGCAGTATAGAGGGGACTAGCGCTACCTACGAGCAGTACTTC.